This T cell receptor (beta chain) was found in a study of control samples from healthy donors and cancer patients. TCRdb's table, derived via immunoSEQ multiplex PCR, lists solely in-frame clones and lacks some. This sample has 200,000 or so clones; just under 95% occur once, and the top ten carry approximately 1.5%. CDR3 length: 16 amino acids. The sequenced sample was blood. The gene calls are TRBV21-1 and TRBJ1-4; TRBD1 reflects the table's D call only, with no check against the DNA. TRBV21-1 is flagged as a pseudogene. The origin of this receptor is a man between 50 and 59 years old in good health. The CDR3 region has the DNA TGTGCCAGCAGCAAAGGCAGGGGGCGAACTAATGAAAAACTGTTTTTT. Translated, it gives CASSKGRGRTNEKLFF.